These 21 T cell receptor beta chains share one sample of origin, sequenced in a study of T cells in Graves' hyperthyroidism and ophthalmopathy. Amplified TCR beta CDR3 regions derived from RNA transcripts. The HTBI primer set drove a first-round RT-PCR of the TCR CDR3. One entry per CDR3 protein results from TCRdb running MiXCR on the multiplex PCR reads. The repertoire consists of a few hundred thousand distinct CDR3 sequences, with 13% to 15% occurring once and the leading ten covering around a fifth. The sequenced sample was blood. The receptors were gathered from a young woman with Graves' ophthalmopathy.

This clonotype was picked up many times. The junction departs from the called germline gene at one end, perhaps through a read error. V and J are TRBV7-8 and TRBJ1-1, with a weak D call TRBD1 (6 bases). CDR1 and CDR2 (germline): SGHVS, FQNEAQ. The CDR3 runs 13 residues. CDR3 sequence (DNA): TGTGCCAGCAGTTTAGGAGGGGGCACTGAAGCTTTCTTT. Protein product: CASSLGGGTEAFF. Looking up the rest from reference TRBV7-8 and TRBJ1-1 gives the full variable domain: GAGVSQSPRYKVAKRGQDVALRCDPISGHVSLFWYQQALGQGPEFLTYFQNEAQLDKSGLPSDRFFAERPEGSVSTLKIQRTQQEDSAVYLCASSLGGGTEAFFGQGTRLTVV.

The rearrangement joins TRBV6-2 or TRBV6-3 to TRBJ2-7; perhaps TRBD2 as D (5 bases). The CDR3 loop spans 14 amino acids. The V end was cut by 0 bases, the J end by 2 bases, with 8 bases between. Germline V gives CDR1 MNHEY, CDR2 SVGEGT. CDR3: CASSYSRGAYEQYF. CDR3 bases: TGTGCCAGCAGTTACTCTCGGGGTGCCTACGAGCAGTACTTC.

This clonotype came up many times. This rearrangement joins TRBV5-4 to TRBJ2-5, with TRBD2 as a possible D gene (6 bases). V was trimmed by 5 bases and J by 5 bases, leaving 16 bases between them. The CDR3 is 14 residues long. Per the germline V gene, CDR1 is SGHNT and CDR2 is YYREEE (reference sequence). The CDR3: CASSLGTVVETQYF. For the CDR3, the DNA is TGTGCCAGCAGTCTGGGGACTGTCGTGGAGACCCAGTACTTC.

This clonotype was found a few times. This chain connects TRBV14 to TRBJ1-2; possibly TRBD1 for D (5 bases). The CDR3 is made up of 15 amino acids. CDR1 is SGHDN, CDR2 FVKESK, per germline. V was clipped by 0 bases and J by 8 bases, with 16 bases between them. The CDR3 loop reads CASSQEGRAVRGYTF. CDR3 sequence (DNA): TGTGCCAGCAGCCAAGAAGGCAGGGCGGTGAGAGGCTACACCTTC.

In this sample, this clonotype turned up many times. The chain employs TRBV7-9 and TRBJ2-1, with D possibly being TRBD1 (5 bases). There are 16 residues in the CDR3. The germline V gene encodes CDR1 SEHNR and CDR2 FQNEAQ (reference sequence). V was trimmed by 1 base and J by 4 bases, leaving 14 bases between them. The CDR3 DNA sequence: TGTGCCAGCAGCTTAGGAGATAGGGGCCAGTACAATGAGCAGTTCTTC. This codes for CASSLGDRGQYNEQFF.

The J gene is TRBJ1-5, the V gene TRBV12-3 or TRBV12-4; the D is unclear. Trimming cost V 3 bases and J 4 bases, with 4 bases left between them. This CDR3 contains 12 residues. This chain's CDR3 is CASSFENQPQHF. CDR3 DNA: TGTGCCAGCAGTTTCGAGAATCAGCCCCAGCATTTT.

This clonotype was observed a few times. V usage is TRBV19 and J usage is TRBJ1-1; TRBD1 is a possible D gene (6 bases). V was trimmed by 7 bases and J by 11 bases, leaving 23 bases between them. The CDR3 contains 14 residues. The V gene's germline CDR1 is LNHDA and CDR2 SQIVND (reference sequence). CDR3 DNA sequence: TGTGCCAGTAATGGGGGAAAGGACAGTTTCCAGGCTTTCTTT. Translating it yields CASNGGKDSFQAFF.

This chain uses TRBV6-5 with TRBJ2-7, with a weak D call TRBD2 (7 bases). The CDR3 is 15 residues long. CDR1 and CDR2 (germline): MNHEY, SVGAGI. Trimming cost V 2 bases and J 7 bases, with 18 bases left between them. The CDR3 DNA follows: TGTGCCAGCAGTTACCTTGGCGGGGGCCCTTGGGAGCAGTACTTC. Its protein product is CASSYLGGGPWEQYF.

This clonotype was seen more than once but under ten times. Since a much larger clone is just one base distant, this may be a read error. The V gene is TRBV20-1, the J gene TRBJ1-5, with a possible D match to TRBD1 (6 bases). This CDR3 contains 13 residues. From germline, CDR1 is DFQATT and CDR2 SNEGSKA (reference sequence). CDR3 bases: TGCAGTGCCCAGGGGAATAGCATTCAGCCCCAGCATTTT. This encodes CSAQGNSIQPQHF.

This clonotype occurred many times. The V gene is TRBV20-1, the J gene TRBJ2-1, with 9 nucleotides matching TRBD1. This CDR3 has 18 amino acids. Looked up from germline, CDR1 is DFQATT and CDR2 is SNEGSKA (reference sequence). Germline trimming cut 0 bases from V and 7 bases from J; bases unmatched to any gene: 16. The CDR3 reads CSARDSDPDRGLWNEQFF. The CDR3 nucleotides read TGCAGTGCTAGAGATTCCGACCCGGACAGGGGTCTTTGGAATGAGCAGTTCTTC.

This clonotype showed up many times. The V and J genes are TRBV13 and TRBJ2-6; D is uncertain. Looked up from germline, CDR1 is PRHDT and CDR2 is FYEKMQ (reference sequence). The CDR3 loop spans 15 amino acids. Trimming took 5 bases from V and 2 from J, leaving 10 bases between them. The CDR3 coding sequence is TGTGCCAGCAGCCCAAGTGGAACTGGGGCCAACGTCCTGACTTTC. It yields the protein CASSPSGTGANVLTF.

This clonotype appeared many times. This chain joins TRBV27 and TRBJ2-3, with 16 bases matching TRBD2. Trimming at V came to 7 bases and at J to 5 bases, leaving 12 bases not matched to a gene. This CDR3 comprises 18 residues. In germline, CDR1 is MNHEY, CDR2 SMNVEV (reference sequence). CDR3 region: CASKPLPGLAGGRDTQYF. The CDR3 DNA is TGTGCCAGCAAGCCCCTTCCGGGACTAGCGGGGGGGCGAGATACGCAGTATTTT.

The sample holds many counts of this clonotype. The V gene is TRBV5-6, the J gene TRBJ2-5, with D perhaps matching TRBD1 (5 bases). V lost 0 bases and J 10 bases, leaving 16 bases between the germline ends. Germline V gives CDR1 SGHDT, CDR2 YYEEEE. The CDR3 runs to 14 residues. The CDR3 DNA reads TGTGCCAGCAGCTTGGCCGGGCGGCAGGGCAACCAGTACTTC. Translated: CASSLAGRQGNQYF.

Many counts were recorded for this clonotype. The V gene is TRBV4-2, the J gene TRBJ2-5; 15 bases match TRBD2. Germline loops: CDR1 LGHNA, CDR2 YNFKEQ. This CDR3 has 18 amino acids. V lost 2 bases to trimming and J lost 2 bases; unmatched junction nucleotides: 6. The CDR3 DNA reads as TGTGCCAGCAGCCAACTAGGAGGGACTAGCGGGGGGCAAGAGACCCAGTACTTC. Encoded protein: CASSQLGGTSGGQETQYF.

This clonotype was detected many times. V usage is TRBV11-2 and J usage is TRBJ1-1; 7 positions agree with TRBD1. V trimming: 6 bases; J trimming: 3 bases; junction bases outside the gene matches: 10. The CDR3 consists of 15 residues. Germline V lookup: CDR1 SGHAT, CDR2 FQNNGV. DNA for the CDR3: TGTGCCAGCAGTATCAAGGGGGCGGTTTACACTGAAGCTTTCTTT. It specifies CASSIKGAVYTEAFF.

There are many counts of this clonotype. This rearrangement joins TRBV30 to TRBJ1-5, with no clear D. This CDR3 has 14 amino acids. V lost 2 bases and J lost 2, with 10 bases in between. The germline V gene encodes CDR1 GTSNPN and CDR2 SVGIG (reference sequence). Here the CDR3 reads CAWSITAGNQPQHF. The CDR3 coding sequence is TGTGCCTGGAGTATCACAGCGGGCAATCAGCCCCAGCATTTT.

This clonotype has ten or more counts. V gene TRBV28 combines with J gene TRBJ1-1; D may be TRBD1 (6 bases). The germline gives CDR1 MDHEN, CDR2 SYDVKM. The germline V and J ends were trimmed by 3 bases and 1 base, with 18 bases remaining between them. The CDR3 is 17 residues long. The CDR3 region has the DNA TGTGCCAGCAGTTTGAGGGGGGTCGGGATTCCGAACACTGAAGCTTTCTTT. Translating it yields CASSLRGVGIPNTEAFF.

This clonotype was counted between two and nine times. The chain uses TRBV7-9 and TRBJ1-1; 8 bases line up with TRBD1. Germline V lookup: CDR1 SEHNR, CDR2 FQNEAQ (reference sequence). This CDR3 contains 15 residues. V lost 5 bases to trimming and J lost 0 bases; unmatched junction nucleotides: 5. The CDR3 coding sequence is TGTGCCAGCAGCCCCCAGACAGGGGTGAACACTGAAGCTTTCTTT. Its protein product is CASSPQTGVNTEAFF.

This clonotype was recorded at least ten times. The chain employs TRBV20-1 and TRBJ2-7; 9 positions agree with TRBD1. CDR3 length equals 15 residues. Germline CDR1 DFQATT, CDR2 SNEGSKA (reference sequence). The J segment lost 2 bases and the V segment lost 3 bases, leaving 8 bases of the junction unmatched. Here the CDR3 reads CSASSRTGATYEQYF. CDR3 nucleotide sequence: TGCAGTGCTAGTTCAAGGACAGGGGCAACCTACGAGCAGTACTTC.

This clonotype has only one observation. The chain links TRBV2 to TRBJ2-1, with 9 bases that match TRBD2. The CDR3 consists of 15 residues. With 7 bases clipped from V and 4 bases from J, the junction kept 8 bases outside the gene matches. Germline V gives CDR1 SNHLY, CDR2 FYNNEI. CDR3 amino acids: CASKVQRGVYNEQFF. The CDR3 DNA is TGTGCCAGCAAGGTTCAGCGGGGGGTTTACAATGAGCAGTTCTTC.

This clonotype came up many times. As DNA, the CDR3 is TGTGCCAGCAGGTTCTGGGGAGTGGGGACTGAAGCTTTCTTT. Amino acid sequence: CASRFWGVGTEAFF. This chain joins TRBV5-6 and TRBJ1-1; no clear D. Germline values: CDR1 SGHDT, CDR2 YYEEEE. This CDR3 region has 14 residues. V was cut by 5 bases and J by 5 bases, with 16 bases left in between.